This passage covers 31 T cell receptor beta chains from one sample sequenced in a study of OX40 agonist ivuxolimab in advanced cancers. The protocol was immunoSEQ multiplex PCR, while the TCRdb copy is restricted to in-frame clones and leaves out a portion. In the table there are more than 45,000 clones, more than 85% of which are singletons. This specimen consisted of CD4+ or CD8+ T cells sorted from blood, obtained in a trial of the OX40 agonist ivuxolimab. The receptors come from an adult with an advanced solid tumor such as melanoma, head and neck, liver or kidney cancer.

The J gene is TRBJ2-3, the V gene TRBV5-1; possible D gene TRBD1, 5 bases. This CDR3 has 14 residues. Trimming took 2 bases from V and 2 from J, leaving 9 bases between them. Germline V gene data show CDR1 as SGHRS and CDR2 as YFSETQ. Written as DNA, the CDR3 is TGCGCCAGCAGCTTAACAGGATTCACAGATACGCAGTATTTT. The encoded protein is CASSLTGFTDTQYF. Together with reference TRBV5-1 and TRBJ2-3, the CDR3 gives the full variable domain: KAGVTQTPRYLIKTRGQQVTLSCSPISGHRSVSWYQQTPGQGLQFLFEYFSETQRNKGNFPGRFSGRQFSNSRSEMNVSTLELGDSALYLCASSLTGFTDTQYFGPGTRLTVL.

The table lists this clone with a count of one. The V gene is TRBV5-1, the J gene TRBJ1-1; 8 bases are a match to TRBD1. Germline V gene sequence: CDR1 SGHRS, CDR2 YFSETQ. There are 14 residues in the CDR3. Trimming cost V 4 bases and J 2 bases; bases outside gene matches: 4. CDR3 DNA sequence: TGCGCCAGCAGCGGGTCAGGGGGCAACACTGAAGCTTTCTTT. Its translation: CASSGSGGNTEAFF.

The chain employs TRBV18 and TRBJ2-3; 9 bases match TRBD2. This CDR3 contains 14 residues. Germline assignment: CDR1 KGHSH and CDR2 LQKENI. The trim removed 1 base at V and 4 bases at J, leaving 0 bases unmatched. The CDR3 reads CASSPQRGADTQYF. Here the CDR3 DNA reads TGTGCCAGCTCACCACAGCGGGGGGCAGATACGCAGTATTTT. Drawing the rest from reference TRBV18 and TRBJ2-3, the complete variable domain is NAGVMQNPRHLVRRRGQEARLRCSPMKGHSHVYWYRQLPEEGLKFMVYLQKENIIDESGMPKERFSAEFPKEGPSILRIQQVVRGDSAAYFCASSPQRGADTQYFGPGTRLTVL.

V is TRBV11-2 and J is TRBJ2-3; D is possibly TRBD2 (5 bases). V lost 3 bases and J 0 bases, leaving 10 bases between the germline ends. Germline-derived CDR1 and CDR2 are SGHAT and FQNNGV. The CDR3 loop spans 15 amino acids. CDR3: CASSLGWTSTDTQYF. The CDR3 DNA reads TGTGCCAGCAGCTTGGGGTGGACTAGCACAGATACGCAGTATTTT.

The rearrangement joins TRBV7-2 to TRBJ1-2; TRBD1 aligns across 8 bases. The CDR3 is 16 residues long. With 1 base clipped from V and 4 bases from J, the junction kept 8 bases outside the gene matches. Germline CDR1 and CDR2: SGHTA and FQGNSA. CDR3 in amino acids: CASSLGGQGFAYGYTF. As DNA, the CDR3 is TGTGCCAGCAGCTTAGGAGGACAGGGTTTCGCCTATGGCTACACCTTC.

J is TRBJ1-2 and V is TRBV30, with D maybe TRBD1 (5 bases). The CDR3 extends over 14 amino acids. With 0 bases removed from V and 2 bases from J, the gap between germline ends came to 10 bases. Germline-derived CDR1 and CDR2 are GTSNPN and SVGIG (reference sequence). In nucleotides, the CDR3 is TGTGCCTGGAGTGTACTGACAGAGAACTATGGCTACACCTTC. It yields the protein CAWSVLTENYGYTF.

V is TRBV4-2 and J is TRBJ2-7; the D is unclear. There are 14 residues in the CDR3. Germline CDR1 reads LGHNA; CDR2 reads YNFKEQ. With 0 bases removed from V and 2 bases from J, the gap between germline ends came to 8 bases. The CDR3 loop is CASSQEVLAYEQYF. Written as DNA, the CDR3 is TGTGCCAGCAGCCAAGAGGTGCTGGCCTACGAGCAGTACTTC.

The V and J genes are TRBV28 and TRBJ1-1; TRBD1 might be the D (6 bases). The germline V and J ends were trimmed by 6 bases and 0 bases, with 14 bases remaining between them. From germline, CDR1 is MDHEN and CDR2 SYDVKM. This CDR3 contains 15 residues. CDR3 bases: TGTGCCAGCAGCCTGACCAGGGGTATGAACACTGAAGCTTTCTTT. This translates into CASSLTRGMNTEAFF.

This clone occurred once. This chain uses TRBV6-5 with TRBJ2-1; maybe TRBD2 (6 bases). Germline CDR1 reads MNHEY; CDR2 reads SVGAGI. CDR3 size: 14 residues. V was cut by 5 bases and J by 4 bases, with 12 bases left in between. CDR3: CASSGGNLYNEQFF. CDR3 nucleotides: TGTGCCAGCAGTGGAGGGAATTTATACAATGAGCAGTTCTTC.

The chain has TRBV5-1 and TRBJ2-1; D possibly corresponds to TRBD1 (5 bases). From germline, CDR1 is SGHRS and CDR2 YFSETQ. This CDR3 has 17 amino acids. Trimming removed 1 base from V and 4 bases from J, with 18 bases in between. CDR3 amino acids: CASSLYPRGPQYNEQFF. CDR3 bases: TGCGCCAGCAGCTTGTACCCTAGGGGCCCCCAGTACAATGAGCAGTTCTTC.

V and J are TRBV6-1 and TRBJ1-6, with 7 bases matching TRBD1. The CDR3 has 13 amino acids. The germline CDR1 and CDR2 sequences are MNHNS and SASEGT. V lost 6 bases to trimming and J lost 10 bases; unmatched junction nucleotides: 6. CDR3 nucleotide sequence: TGTGCCAGCAGACCGACAGGGAACTCACCCCTCCACTTT. As protein: CASRPTGNSPLHF.

This rearrangement joins TRBV18 to TRBJ1-1; perhaps TRBD1 as D (6 bases). Trimming removed 7 bases at V and 0 bases at J, with 18 bases between. The CDR3 consists of 16 residues. Germline V gives CDR1 KGHSH, CDR2 LQKENI. The CDR3 spells CASFGQFSRLNTEAFF. For the CDR3, the DNA is TGTGCCAGCTTCGGACAGTTCTCTCGCCTGAACACTGAAGCTTTCTTT.

V is TRBV5-1 and J is TRBJ2-3; 7 positions agree with TRBD2. Germline-derived CDR1 and CDR2 are SGHRS and YFSETQ. CDR3 size: 16 residues. V trimming: 0 bases; J trimming: 0 bases; junction bases outside the gene matches: 4. The CDR3 DNA is TGCGCCAGCAGCTTGGATAGGACTAGTAGCACAGATACGCAGTATTTT. Encoded protein: CASSLDRTSSTDTQYF.

The J gene is TRBJ1-1, the V gene TRBV18; a weak D match, TRBD1 (5 bases). This CDR3 spans 16 amino acids. V lost 2 bases and J 4 bases, leaving 17 bases between the germline ends. Germline CDR1 KGHSH, CDR2 LQKENI. In nucleotides, the CDR3 is TGTGCCAGCTCACCATTCGTCCAGGGAGAGGGCACTGAAGCTTTCTTT. It translates to CASSPFVQGEGTEAFF.

This clone is a singleton in its sample. This chain links TRBV10-3 with TRBJ1-3; 9 bases are shared with TRBD1. The CDR3 contains 15 residues. Trimming removed 6 bases from V and 4 bases from J; junction bases left unmatched: 7. The V gene's germline CDR1 is ENHRY and CDR2 SYGVKD. The CDR3 region has the DNA TGTGCCATCAGCCCGACAGGGGGAGAGGGAAACACCATATATTTT. Its protein is CAISPTGGEGNTIYF.

The chain has TRBV29-1 and TRBJ2-7, with TRBD2 matching 12 bases. The CDR3 contains 16 residues. With V trimmed by 0 bases and J by 6 bases, 9 bases remained unmatched. Germline V gives CDR1 SQVTM, CDR2 ANQGSEA. The CDR3 nucleotides read TGCAGCGTTGAAGATCGCCTAGCGGGAGGGCCGCGCGAGCAGTACTTC. Protein sequence: CSVEDRLAGGPREQYF.

A note on this clone: Other DNA sequences from this sample encode an identical CDR3 as well. J is TRBJ2-5 and V is TRBV7-2; D is possibly TRBD1 or TRBD2 (5 bases each). Trimming removed 5 bases from V and 2 bases from J, with 18 bases in between. There are 16 residues in the CDR3. Germline V CDR1 and CDR2: SGHTA, FQGNSA. CDR3 nucleotide sequence: TGTGCCAGCAGCATGACCCCCCCCGGGACGCAAGAGACCCAGTACTTC. This encodes CASSMTPPGTQETQYF.

This chain joins TRBV9 and TRBJ1-4; 7 bases map to TRBD1. The CDR3 covers 16 residues. V dropped 4 bases and J dropped 3; count of bases not matched to a gene: 9. The germline V gene encodes CDR1 SGDLS and CDR2 YYNGEE. CDR3 nucleotide sequence: TGTGCCAGCAGCCCACTCCCCCAGGGGGCTAATGAAAAACTGTTTTTT. It codes for CASSPLPQGANEKLFF.

The chain links TRBV7-9 to TRBJ2-1, with 10 bases matching TRBD1. Germline V CDR1 and CDR2: SEHNR, FQNEAQ (reference sequence). J was trimmed by 9 bases and V by 5 bases; bases with no gene match: 7. This CDR3 spans 14 amino acids. CDR3 coding DNA: TGTGCCAGCAGCCAGAGGACAGGGGGGAGTGAGCAGTTCTTC. Translated: CASSQRTGGSEQFF.

The chain couples TRBV10-3 to TRBJ1-4; no clear D gene. CDR1 and CDR2 from the germline V gene are ENHRY and SYGVKD. The CDR3 totals 14 residues. V lost 2 bases and J lost 2, with 6 bases in between. CDR3 nucleotides: TGTGCCATCAGTGAGAGGCAGACTAATGAAAAACTGTTTTTT. It encodes CAISERQTNEKLFF.

The chain couples TRBV6-1 to TRBJ1-5, with a weak D call TRBD1 (6 bases). The CDR3 runs to 12 residues. Deletions cut 11 bases from V and 6 bases from J, with 14 bases between. The germline V gene has CDR1 MNHNS and CDR2 SASEGT. The CDR3 sequence: CAGNRDGQPQHF. The CDR3 DNA is TGTGCCGGTAACAGGGATGGTCAGCCCCAGCATTTT.

This sequence joins TRBV19 and TRBJ2-6; D uncertain. The CDR3 runs 18 residues. The V end was cut by 3 bases, the J end by 0 bases, with 15 bases between. CDR1 and CDR2 (germline): LNHDA, SQIVND (reference sequence). CDR3 nucleotide sequence: TGTGCCAGTAGTATCGACCCGGACGGTTACTCTGGGGCCAACGTCCTGACTTTC. It translates to CASSIDPDGYSGANVLTF. Full variable domain (remainder filled in from reference TRBV19 and TRBJ2-6): DGGITQSPKYLFRKEGQNVTLSCEQNLNHDAMYWYRQDPGQGLRLIYYSQIVNDFQKGDIAEGYSVSREKKESFPLTVTSAQKNPTAFYLCASSIDPDGYSGANVLTFGAGSRLTVL.

The CDR3 DNA sequence: TGTGCCACCCGGGACATCATGAACACTGAAGCTTTCTTT. It encodes CATRDIMNTEAFF. The chain carries TRBV19 and TRBJ1-1; weak D call: TRBD1 (6 bases). The germline V gene has CDR1 LNHDA and CDR2 SQIVND (reference sequence). V was pared by 10 bases and J by 0 bases, with 12 bases between. The CDR3 length is 13 residues.

This clone was seen a few times. This chain connects TRBV19 to TRBJ2-3; TRBD2 matches 7 bases. There are 16 residues in the CDR3. V was clipped by 3 bases and J by 2 bases; unmatched bases: 8. Germline V gives CDR1 LNHDA, CDR2 SQIVND (reference sequence). CDR3: CASSIPGLGTTDTQYF. The CDR3 coding sequence is TGTGCCAGTAGTATCCCCGGACTAGGAACCACAGATACGCAGTATTTT. Filled out from reference TRBV19 and TRBJ2-3, the complete variable domain reads DGGITQSPKYLFRKEGQNVTLSCEQNLNHDAMYWYRQDPGQGLRLIYYSQIVNDFQKGDIAEGYSVSREKKESFPLTVTSAQKNPTAFYLCASSIPGLGTTDTQYFGPGTRLTVL.

The chain recombines TRBV29-1 with TRBJ2-3; 9 bases agree with TRBD1. CDR1 is SQVTM and CDR2 is ANQGSEA in the germline V gene. CDR3 length equals 13 residues. Losses at the gene ends were 6 bases for V and 3 bases for J; bases not matched to a gene: 4. CDR3 in amino acids: CSVRTGATDTQYF. In DNA form, the CDR3 reads TGCAGCGTACGGACAGGGGCAACAGATACGCAGTATTTT.

The J gene is TRBJ2-2, the V gene TRBV28, with 15 positions matching TRBD2. The CDR3 totals 18 residues. V was clipped by 5 bases and J by 2 bases; unmatched bases: 6. Germline CDR1 is MDHEN and CDR2 is SYDVKM. CDR3 amino acids: CASSVPGLAGGNTGELFF. DNA for the CDR3: TGTGCCAGCAGTGTTCCGGGACTAGCGGGAGGAAACACCGGGGAGCTGTTTTTT.

The J gene is TRBJ1-2, the V gene TRBV6-5, with a tentative D call TRBD1 (5 bases). Germline CDR1 and CDR2: MNHEY and SVGAGI. There are 11 residues in the CDR3. The ends were cut back, 11 bases at V and 4 bases at J, with 11 bases in the middle. CDR3 sequence reads: CAGTGGYGYTF. CDR3 nucleotide sequence: TGTGCCGGCACCGGGGGCTATGGCTACACCTTC.

CDR3 sequence: CASSTRQLQETQYF. The CDR3 DNA follows: TGTGCCAGTAGTACCCGACAGCTACAAGAGACCCAGTACTTC. The chain couples TRBV19 to TRBJ2-5; TRBD1 is a possible D gene (5 bases). Trimming pared 4 bases from V and 2 bases from J, leaving 11 bases between. The CDR3 sequence is 14 residues long. CDR1 is LNHDA and CDR2 is SQIVND in the germline V gene (reference sequence).

The chain combines TRBV4-3 with TRBJ1-1; no clear D gene. This CDR3 has 15 residues. CDR1 is LGHNA and CDR2 is YSLEER in the germline V gene. V was trimmed by 0 bases and J by 1 base, leaving 9 bases between them. This CDR3 is CASSQEVWGNTEAFF. In DNA, the CDR3 is TGCGCCAGCAGCCAAGAAGTTTGGGGGAACACTGAAGCTTTCTTT.

This chain links TRBV2 with TRBJ2-7, with D unclear. CDR3 length: 15 amino acids. Trimming took off 2 bases at V and 5 bases at J, with 16 bases between the two ends. The V gene's germline CDR1 is SNHLY and CDR2 FYNNEI. CDR3 protein: CASSELAFGSHEQYF. CDR3 bases: TGTGCCAGCAGTGAATTGGCCTTCGGCAGCCACGAGCAGTACTTC.

The chain joins TRBV5-4 to TRBJ2-1, with 12 nucleotides matching TRBD2. CDR1 SGHNT and CDR2 YYREEE come from the germline V gene (reference sequence). V lost 0 bases and J lost 4; bases outside the gene matches: 2. This CDR3 contains 16 residues. The CDR3 sequence is CASSLAGLAGYNEQFF. CDR3 DNA: TGTGCCAGCAGCTTGGCTGGACTAGCGGGATACAATGAGCAGTTCTTC.